This T cell receptor (beta chain) was sequenced during a study of blood T cell repertoires in COVID-19. V shed 3 bases and J shed 5 bases, with 9 bases lying between them. The CDR3 consists of 13 residues. The germline gives CDR1 LNHDA, CDR2 SQIVND (reference sequence). Concerning this clone: In the same sample, other DNA sequences code for this CDR3.

Using immunoSEQ multiplex PCR, the repertoire was profiled, and TCRdb retains in-frame clones only, with some absent. The sample records about 190,000 clones, approximately 87% being singletons. What was sequenced was peripheral blood. This clonotype was sampled from a woman aged 18 to 35 who had recovered from COVID-19. V gene TRBV19 combines with J gene TRBJ2-3; D possibly corresponds to TRBD1 (6 bases). The CDR3 DNA reads TGTGCCAGTAGTATCCAGGGGATAGATACGCAGTATTTT. Translated: CASSIQGIDTQYF.